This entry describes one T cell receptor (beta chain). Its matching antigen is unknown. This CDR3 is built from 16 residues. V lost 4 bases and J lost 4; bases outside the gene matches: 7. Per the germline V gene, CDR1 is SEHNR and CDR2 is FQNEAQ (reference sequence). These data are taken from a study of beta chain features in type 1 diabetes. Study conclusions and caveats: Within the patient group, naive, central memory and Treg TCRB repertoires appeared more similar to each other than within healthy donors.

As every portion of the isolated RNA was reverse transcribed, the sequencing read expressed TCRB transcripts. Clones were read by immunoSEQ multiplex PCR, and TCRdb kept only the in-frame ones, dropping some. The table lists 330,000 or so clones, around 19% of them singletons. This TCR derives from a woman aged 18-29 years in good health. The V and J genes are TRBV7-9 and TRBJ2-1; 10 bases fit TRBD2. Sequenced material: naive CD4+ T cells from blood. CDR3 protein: CASSSWTSGYYNEQFF. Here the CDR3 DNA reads TGTGCCAGCAGCTCGTGGACTAGCGGTTATTACAATGAGCAGTTCTTC.